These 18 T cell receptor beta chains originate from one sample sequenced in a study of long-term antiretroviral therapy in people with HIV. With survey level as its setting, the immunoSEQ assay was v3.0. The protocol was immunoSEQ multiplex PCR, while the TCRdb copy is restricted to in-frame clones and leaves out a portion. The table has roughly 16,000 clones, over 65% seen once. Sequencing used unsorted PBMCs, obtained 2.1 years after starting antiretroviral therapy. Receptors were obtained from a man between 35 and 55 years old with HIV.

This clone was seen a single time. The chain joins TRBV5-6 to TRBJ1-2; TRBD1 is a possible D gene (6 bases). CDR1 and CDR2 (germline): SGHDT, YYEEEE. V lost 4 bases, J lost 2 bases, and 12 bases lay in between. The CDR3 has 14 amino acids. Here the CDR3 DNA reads TGTGCCAGCAGCCTCGGGGGGCAGAACTATGGCTACACCTTC. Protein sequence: CASSLGGQNYGYTF.

The CDR3 coding sequence is TGTGCCAGCTCACGTGAAGAACAGGGATCTGAAGCTTTCTTT. Translation gives CASSREEQGSEAFF. The V call is TRBV18, the J call TRBJ1-1; D may be TRBD1 (6 bases). Trimming removed 4 bases at V and 6 bases at J, with 15 bases between. The CDR3 contains 14 residues. Germline loops: CDR1 KGHSH, CDR2 LQKENI.

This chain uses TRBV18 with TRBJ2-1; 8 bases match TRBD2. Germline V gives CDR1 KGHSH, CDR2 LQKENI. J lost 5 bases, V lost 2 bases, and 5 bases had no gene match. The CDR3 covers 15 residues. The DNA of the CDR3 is TGTGCCAGCTCACCAGGCGGGGGGACCCACAATGAGCAGTTCTTC. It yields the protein CASSPGGGTHNEQFF.

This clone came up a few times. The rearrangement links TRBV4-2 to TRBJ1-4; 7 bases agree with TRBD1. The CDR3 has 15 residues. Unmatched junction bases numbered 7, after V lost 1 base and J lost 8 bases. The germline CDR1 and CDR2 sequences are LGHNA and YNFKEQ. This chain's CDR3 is CASSQGQGGVEKLFF. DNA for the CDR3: TGTGCCAGCAGCCAAGGACAGGGTGGGGTAGAAAAACTGTTTTTT.

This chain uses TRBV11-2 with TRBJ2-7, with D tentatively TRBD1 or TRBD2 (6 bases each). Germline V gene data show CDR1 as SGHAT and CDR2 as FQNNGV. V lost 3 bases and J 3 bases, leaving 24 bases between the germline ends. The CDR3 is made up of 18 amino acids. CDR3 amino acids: CASSLSQGSGTGDYEQYF. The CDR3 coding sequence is TGTGCCAGCAGCTTGTCACAGGGCTCTGGGACTGGCGACTACGAGCAGTACTTC.

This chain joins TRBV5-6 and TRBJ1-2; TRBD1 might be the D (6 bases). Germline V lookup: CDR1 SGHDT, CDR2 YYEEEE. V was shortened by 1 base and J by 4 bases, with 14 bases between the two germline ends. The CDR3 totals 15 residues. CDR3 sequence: CASSLSLGGAYGYTF. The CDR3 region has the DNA TGTGCCAGCAGCTTGTCCTTGGGGGGCGCCTATGGCTACACCTTC.

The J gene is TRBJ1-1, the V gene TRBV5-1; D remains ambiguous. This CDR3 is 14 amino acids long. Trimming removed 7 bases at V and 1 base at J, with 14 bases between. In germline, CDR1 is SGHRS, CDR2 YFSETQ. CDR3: CASGLGFSNTEAFF. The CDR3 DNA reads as TGCGCCAGCGGATTAGGGTTTTCGAACACTGAAGCTTTCTTT.

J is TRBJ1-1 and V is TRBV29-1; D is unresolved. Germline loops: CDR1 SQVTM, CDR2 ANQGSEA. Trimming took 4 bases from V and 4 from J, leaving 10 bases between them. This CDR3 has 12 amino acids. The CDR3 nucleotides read TGCAGCGTTGTTAGCGGGTCCACTGAAGCTTTCTTT. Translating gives CSVVSGSTEAFF.

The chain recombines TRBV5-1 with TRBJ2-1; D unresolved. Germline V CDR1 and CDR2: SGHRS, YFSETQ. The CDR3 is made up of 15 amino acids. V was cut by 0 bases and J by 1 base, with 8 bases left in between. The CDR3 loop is CASSLGQESYNEQFF. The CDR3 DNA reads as TGCGCCAGCAGCTTGGGCCAGGAATCCTACAATGAGCAGTTCTTC.

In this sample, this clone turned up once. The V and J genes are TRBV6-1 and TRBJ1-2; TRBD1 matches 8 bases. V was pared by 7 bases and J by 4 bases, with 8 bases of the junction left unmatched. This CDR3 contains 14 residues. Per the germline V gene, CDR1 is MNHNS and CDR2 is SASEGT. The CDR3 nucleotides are TGTGCCAGCACTGCGGACAGGGCCCTCTATGGCTACACCTTC. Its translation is CASTADRALYGYTF.

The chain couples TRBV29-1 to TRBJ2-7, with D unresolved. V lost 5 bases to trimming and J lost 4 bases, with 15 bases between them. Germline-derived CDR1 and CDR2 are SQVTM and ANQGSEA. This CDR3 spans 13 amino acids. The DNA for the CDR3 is TGCAGCGTTCGCGACGTGTGGAATTACGAGCAGTACTTC. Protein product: CSVRDVWNYEQYF.

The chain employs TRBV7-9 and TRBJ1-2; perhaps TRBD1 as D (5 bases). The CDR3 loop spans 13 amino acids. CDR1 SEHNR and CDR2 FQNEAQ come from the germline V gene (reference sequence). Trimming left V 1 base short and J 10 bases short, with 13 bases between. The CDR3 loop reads CASSLGSDIVYTF. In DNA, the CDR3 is TGTGCCAGCAGCTTAGGGTCGGACATCGTCTACACCTTC.

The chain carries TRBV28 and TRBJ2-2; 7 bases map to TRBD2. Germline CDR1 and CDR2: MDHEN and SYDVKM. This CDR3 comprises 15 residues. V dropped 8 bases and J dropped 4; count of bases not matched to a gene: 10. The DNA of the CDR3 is TGTGCCAGCTCTTTGGGGGGGGACGTCACCGGGGAGCTGTTTTTT. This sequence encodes CASSLGGDVTGELFF.

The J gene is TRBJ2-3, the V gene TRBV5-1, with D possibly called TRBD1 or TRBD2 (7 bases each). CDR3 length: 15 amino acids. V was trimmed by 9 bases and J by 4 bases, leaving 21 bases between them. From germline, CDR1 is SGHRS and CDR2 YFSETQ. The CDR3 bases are TGCGCCACCACCCTTACGGCAGGGGGGGCAGATACGCAGTATTTT. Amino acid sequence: CATTLTAGGADTQYF.

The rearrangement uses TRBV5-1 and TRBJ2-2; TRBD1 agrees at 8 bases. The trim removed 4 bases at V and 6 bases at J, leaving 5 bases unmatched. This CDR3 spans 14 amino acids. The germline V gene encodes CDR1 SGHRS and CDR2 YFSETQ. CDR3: CASSNDRGAGELFF. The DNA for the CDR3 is TGCGCCAGCAGCAATGACAGGGGCGCCGGGGAGCTGTTTTTT.

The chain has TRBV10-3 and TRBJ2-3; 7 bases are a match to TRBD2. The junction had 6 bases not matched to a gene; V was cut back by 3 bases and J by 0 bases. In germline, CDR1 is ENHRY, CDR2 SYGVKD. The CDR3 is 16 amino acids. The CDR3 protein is CAISEIHSGSTDTQYF. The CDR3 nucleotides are TGTGCCATCAGTGAAATACATAGCGGGAGCACAGATACGCAGTATTTT.

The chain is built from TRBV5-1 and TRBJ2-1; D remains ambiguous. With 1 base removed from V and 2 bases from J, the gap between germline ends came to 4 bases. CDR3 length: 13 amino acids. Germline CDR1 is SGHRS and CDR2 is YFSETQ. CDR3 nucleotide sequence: TGCGCCAGCAGCTTGAGGGCCTACAATGAGCAGTTCTTC. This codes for CASSLRAYNEQFF.

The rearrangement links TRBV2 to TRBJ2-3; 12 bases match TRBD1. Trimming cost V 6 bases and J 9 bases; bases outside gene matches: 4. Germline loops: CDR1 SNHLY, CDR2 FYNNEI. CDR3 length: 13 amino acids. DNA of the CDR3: TGTGCCAGCAGACCTGGGACAGGGGGCACGCAGTATTTT. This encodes CASRPGTGGTQYF.